This is a list of T cell receptor beta chains from one sample in a study of T cells in Graves' hyperthyroidism and ophthalmopathy. MiXCR, applied by TCRdb to the multiplex PCR reads, yields one record per CDR3 protein. Among about 610,000 distinct CDR3 sequences listed, roughly 14% were seen once. The sample consisted of blood. The receptors were gathered from a middle-aged woman with Graves' ophthalmopathy. Both conserved end residues are part of each CDR3. Clone size, where shown, is once, few, many, or a class for clones that have expanded.

J gene | clone size | V gene | CDR3 protein
TRBJ2-5 | many | TRBV5-1 | CASSLAGQGAETQYF
TRBJ2-7 | many | TRBV25-1 | CASSEWVSGRAGEQYF
TRBJ1-1 | many | TRBV20-1 | CSARDGSYTEAFF
TRBJ1-1 | many | TRBV7-9 | CASSLNADTEAFF
TRBJ1-2 | many | TRBV12-3/TRBV12-4 | CASDTGGSGQRDYGYTF
TRBJ1-1 | many | TRBV10-1 | CASSRGGPAEAFF
TRBJ2-2 | . | TRBV11-2 | CASSSLTFSGSSTGELFF
TRBJ2-5 | . | TRBV20-1 | CSFIAGDQETQYF
TRBJ2-5 | many | TRBV12-3/TRBV12-4 | CASTPDPPEPSGETQYF
TRBJ2-7 | many | TRBV6-5 | CASSYRDLRRQYF
TRBJ1-2 | many | TRBV28 | CASSSTGGYGYTF
TRBJ2-5 | many | TRBV7-2 | CASSLATSVQETQYF
TRBJ2-7 | many | TRBV28 | CASSQDRVFYEQYF
TRBJ2-7 | many | TRBV28 | CATATPRDEQYF
TRBJ2-7 | . | TRBV29-1 | CSVVIGQGFYEQYF
TRBJ2-5 | . | TRBV28 | CASESLGGGETQYF
TRBJ1-1 | . | TRBV5-1 | CASSLVGHSNTEAFF
TRBJ1-1 | many | TRBV5-1 | CASSLAPTRDTEAFF
TRBJ2-5 | many | TRBV5-8 | CASSSGTNQETQYF
TRBJ2-5 | . | TRBV27 | CASSLSAPWGETQYF
TRBJ1-5 | many | TRBV28 | CASRPGGVNQPQHF
TRBJ2-5 | many | TRBV29-1 | CSVIPEGQGETQYF
TRBJ2-7 | few | TRBV29-1 | CSVVRDSYEQYF
TRBJ2-5 | many | TRBV29-1 | CSVASGDGKETQYF
TRBJ2-7 | . | TRBV5-1 | CASSPSALQGNEQYF
TRBJ2-7 | many | TRBV2 | CASTYGPSYEQYF
TRBJ2-6 | many | TRBV27 | CASSSGHVSGANVLTF
TRBJ1-1 | . | TRBV30 | CAWSVRGFRGTEAFF
TRBJ1-5 | many | TRBV27 | CASSLTQHSFEPQHF
TRBJ1-2 | many | TRBV27 | CASSWAGLGGGYGYGYTF
TRBJ2-2 | many | TRBV12-3/TRBV12-4 | CASSLSGGSGELFF
TRBJ1-1 | few | TRBV11-2 | CASSLARQGTEAFF
TRBJ2-5 | . | TRBV20-1 | CSARWGQETQYF